This TCR beta chain was recorded in a study of CD8 T cells in Susac syndrome. Study conclusions and caveats: As acknowledged by the study, its TCR sequencing and HLA analysis included a relatively small number of individuals.

TCR beta sequencing was performed on blood CD8+ and CD4+ T cells. Negative isolation was applied to CD8+ and CD4+ T cells, and FACS enrichment was applied to TEMRA cells. V lost 6 bases and J 4 bases, leaving 8 bases between the germline ends. Germline CDR1 SGHDN, CDR2 FVKESK. This CDR3 spans 12 amino acids. Random hexamers were used to reverse transcribe the RNA input (about 0.45 to 1 ug). Across 54 Vbeta and 13 Jbeta, TCR beta CDR3 was amplified with immunoSEQ multiplex PCR. One entry per CDR3 protein results from TCRdb running MiXCR on the immunoSEQ multiplex PCR reads. In the table there are some 180,000 distinct CDR3 sequences, approximately 95% of which are singletons. Details on this clonotype: The antigen is not known.

The specimen was CD4+ T cells from PBMCs. This rearrangement joins TRBV14 to TRBJ2-3; possible D gene TRBD1, 5 bases. This TCR came from a human donor in good health. The CDR3 sequence is CASRTGPDTQYF. The CDR3 DNA sequence: TGTGCCAGCAGAACAGGACCAGATACGCAGTATTTT.